These 32 T cell receptor beta chains came from one sample sequenced in a study of cytomegalovirus exposure and HLA in healthy donors. It was with 60 Vbeta and 13 Jbeta primers that the PCR ran. This table comes from immunoSEQ multiplex PCR, and its TCRdb copy is limited to in-frame clones, with some not included. The data show roughly 250,000 clones, with around 65% seen just once and over 2% held by the top ten. The material sequenced was PBMCs. The receptors originated from a female donor in good health and CMV-seronegative.

Comments on this clone: The same CDR3 also results from other DNA sequences found in this sample. The chain joins TRBV6-5 to TRBJ2-1; TRBD2 matches 9 bases. J gave up 0 bases and V 5 bases, and 2 bases lay outside the gene matches. This CDR3 has 15 residues. Germline CDR1 and CDR2: MNHEY and SVGAGI. The CDR3 nucleotides are TGTGCCAGCAGTCTTAGCGGGAGCTCCTACAATGAGCAGTTCTTC. It encodes CASSLSGSSYNEQFF.

The chain employs TRBV15 and TRBJ2-2, with a possible D match to TRBD2 (6 bases). The V gene's germline CDR1 is LNHNV and CDR2 YYDKDF (reference sequence). V lost 4 bases and J lost 1, with 7 bases in between. The CDR3 is 14 residues long. The CDR3 DNA is TGTGCCACCAGCACGGGACTGAACACCGGGGAGCTGTTTTTT. It specifies CATSTGLNTGELFF.

This rearrangement joins TRBV25-1 to TRBJ2-3; D is perhaps TRBD1 (6 bases). Deletions cut 6 bases from V and 1 base from J, with 14 bases between. The germline V gene encodes CDR1 MGHDK and CDR2 SYGVNS. CDR3 length: 15 residues. The CDR3 bases are TGTGCCAGCAGACCCCGGGACACCCGCACAGATACGCAGTATTTT. Residues: CASRPRDTRTDTQYF.

The chain has TRBV19 and TRBJ1-5; 8 nucleotides line up with TRBD1. This CDR3 contains 18 residues. V lost 7 bases and J lost 1; bases outside the gene matches: 15. Germline CDR1 is LNHDA and CDR2 is SQIVND (reference sequence). CDR3 in DNA: TGTGCCAGTACTACAGGGGGACCCCATGTATACAGCAATCAGCCCCAGCATTTT. The encoded protein is CASTTGGPHVYSNQPQHF.

This chain links TRBV5-1 with TRBJ2-5, with 9 bases lining up with TRBD2. This CDR3 spans 16 amino acids. J gave up 1 base and V 0 bases, and 4 bases lay outside the gene matches. Germline V gene lookup returns CDR1 SGHRS and CDR2 YFSETQ. The CDR3 nucleotides read TGCGCCAGCAGCTTGGCAGCTAGCGGGGTCCAAGAGACCCAGTACTTC. It is translated as CASSLAASGVQETQYF.

The rearrangement links TRBV4-1 to TRBJ2-7; the D is unclear. The CDR3 extends over 13 amino acids. V lost 2 bases and J 0 bases, leaving 5 bases between the germline ends. Looked up from germline, CDR1 is MGHRA and CDR2 is YSYEKL. This CDR3 reads CASSQLGSYEQYF. CDR3 coding DNA: TGCGCCAGCAGCCAACTAGGCTCCTACGAGCAGTACTTC.

A remark on this clone: A read error may account for a junction end that differs from germline. V and J are TRBV11-3 and TRBJ1-1; TRBD1 might be the D (6 bases). The CDR3 has 15 amino acids. Per germline, CDR1 SGHNT and CDR2 YENEEA. In DNA, the CDR3 is TGTGCCAGCAGCTTAGATCAGGGGAGCATGGCTGAAGCTCTCTTT. This translates into CASSLDQGSMAEALF.

About this clone: One end of the junction is discordant with germline, which a read error may explain. J is TRBJ2-2 and V is TRBV7-7; no clear D. Germline V gives CDR1 SSHAT, CDR2 FNYEAQ (reference sequence). The length of the CDR3 is 12 residues. The CDR3 reads CASSPSPGELFF. The CDR3 DNA follows: TGTGCTAGCAGCCCAAGCCCCGGGGAGCTGTTTTTT.

The rearrangement joins TRBV6-5 to TRBJ2-3; possible D gene TRBD2, 6 bases. Germline V gene lookup returns CDR1 MNHEY and CDR2 SVGAGI. Trimming removed 6 bases from V and 5 bases from J, with 15 bases in between. The CDR3 totals 14 residues. Written as DNA, the CDR3 is TGTGCCAGCAGCCAGACTAGTTGGGGAGATACGCAGTATTTT. Translated, it gives CASSQTSWGDTQYF.

This clone appeared a few times. The rearrangement uses TRBV9 and TRBJ2-1; 13 bases fit TRBD2. Germline V gene lookup returns CDR1 SGDLS and CDR2 YYNGEE. Germline trimming cut 3 bases from V and 7 bases from J; bases unmatched to any gene: 4. The CDR3 runs to 15 residues. This chain's CDR3 is CASSARTSGSNEQFF. CDR3 coding DNA: TGTGCCAGCAGCGCCAGGACTAGCGGGAGTAATGAGCAGTTCTTC.

The chain couples TRBV5-4 to TRBJ2-5; D is unclear. Trimming took 2 bases from V and 3 from J, leaving 17 bases between them. Germline V gene sequence: CDR1 SGHNT, CDR2 YYREEE (reference sequence). CDR3 length: 16 residues. The CDR3, as DNA: TGTGCCAGCAGCTTAAGGTCGCGTTACGGAGAAGAGACCCAGTACTTC. It encodes CASSLRSRYGEETQYF. Full variable domain (rest looked up from reference TRBV5-4 and TRBJ2-5): ETGVTQSPTHLIKTRGQQVTLRCSSQSGHNTVSWYQQALGQGPQFIFQYYREEENGRGNFPPRFSGLQFPNYSSELNVNALELDDSALYLCASSLRSRYGEETQYFGPGTRLLVL.

CDR3 bases: TGTGCCAGCAGCTCCACTAGCGGGAAAACCTACAATGAGCAGTTCTTC. Translated, it gives CASSSTSGKTYNEQFF. The chain couples TRBV11-3 to TRBJ2-1, with 10 nucleotides matching TRBD2. V shed 4 bases, J shed 2 bases, and the junction held 5 bases outside the gene matches. Germline values: CDR1 SGHNT, CDR2 YENEEA. The CDR3 contains 16 residues.

The chain combines TRBV5-6 with TRBJ2-1; 7 bases match TRBD2. The CDR3 length is 16 residues. J lost 2 bases, V lost 9 bases, and 14 bases had no gene match. CDR1 and CDR2 (germline): SGHDT, YYEEEE. CDR3 nucleotides: TGTGCCACCTCGGATCGGCGGGAGAGGCCCTACAATGAGCAGTTCTTC. This gives the protein CATSDRRERPYNEQFF.

Worth noting for this clone: An end of the junction does not agree with germline; a read error may underlie this. The chain couples TRBV7-9 to TRBJ2-3; D not resolved. CDR3 length: 14 residues. Germline V gives CDR1 SEHNR, CDR2 FQNEAQ (reference sequence). The CDR3 loop is CSSSFPYRTDTQYF. The CDR3 DNA is TGTTCCAGCAGCTTCCCTTATCGCACAGATACGCAGTATTTT.

The chain carries TRBV19 and TRBJ2-7; tentative D call: TRBD2 (6 bases). The CDR3 runs to 15 residues. Trimming shortened V by 4 bases and J by 3 bases, and 16 bases separated the two germline ends. CDR1 is LNHDA and CDR2 is SQIVND in the germline V gene (reference sequence). CDR3 coding DNA: TGTGCCAGTAGTACCCGTTCAAGGGGACTCTACGAGCAGTACTTC. Encoded protein: CASSTRSRGLYEQYF.

The rearrangement uses TRBV4-2 and TRBJ2-5, with D possibly matching TRBD1 (6 bases). The J call may be incorrect, as the DNA end agrees better with TRBJ2-7. The germline V gene has CDR1 LGHNA and CDR2 YNFKEQ. The CDR3 runs to 14 residues. This chain's CDR3 is CASSQQGSGYEQYF. CDR3 nucleotide sequence: TGTGCCAGCAGCCAACAGGGGAGCGGATACGAGCAGTACTTC.

This chain joins TRBV6-1 and TRBJ1-4; D gene ambiguous. Germline CDR1 is MNHNS and CDR2 is SASEGT. This CDR3 is built from 13 residues. Trimming removed 7 bases from V and 2 bases from J, with 8 bases in between. CDR3: CASNRSTNEKLFF. The CDR3 DNA follows: TGTGCCAGCAATCGGTCCACTAATGAAAAACTGTTTTTT.

The chain joins TRBV4-2 to TRBJ2-7, with TRBD2 matching over 12 bases. Per germline, CDR1 LGHNA and CDR2 YNFKEQ. After removal of 4 bases from V and 4 bases from J, the junction contained 5 bases not matched to a gene. The CDR3 is 15 amino acids. DNA of the CDR3: TGTGCCAGCAGCCCAGGACTAGCGGGATCGTACGAGCAGTACTTC. Its translation: CASSPGLAGSYEQYF.

Comments on this clone: Other nucleotide sequences in the sample specify the same CDR3. The chain recombines TRBV7-3 with TRBJ2-3; D unclear. Germline values: CDR1 SGHTA, CDR2 FQGTGA. The CDR3 length is 14 residues. Trimming cost V 2 bases and J 2 bases, with 8 bases left between them. For the CDR3, the DNA is TGTGCCAGCAGCTTAGGGCTGTCCACAGATACGCAGTATTTT. The encoded protein is CASSLGLSTDTQYF.

The chain recombines TRBV5-1 with TRBJ2-2; 8 bases map to TRBD2. V gave up 0 bases and J gave up 5 bases; unmatched junction bases: 6. Germline V gene data show CDR1 as SGHRS and CDR2 as YFSETQ. CDR3 length: 16 amino acids. The CDR3 sequence: CASSLGPGTSTGELFF. The CDR3 DNA is TGCGCCAGCAGCTTGGGCCCCGGGACTAGTACCGGGGAGCTGTTTTTT.

This rearrangement joins TRBV5-1 to TRBJ1-1; 8 bases map to TRBD1. The CDR3 runs to 15 residues. Unmatched junction bases numbered 10, after V lost 4 bases and J lost 5 bases. Germline lookup yields CDR1 SGHRS and CDR2 YFSETQ. The CDR3 coding sequence is TGCGCCAGCAGCCTCGGACAGGGCAGCAGGACTGAAGCTTTCTTT. This codes for CASSLGQGSRTEAFF. Full variable domain (remainder filled in from reference TRBV5-1 and TRBJ1-1): KAGVTQTPRYLIKTRGQQVTLSCSPISGHRSVSWYQQTPGQGLQFLFEYFSETQRNKGNFPGRFSGRQFSNSRSEMNVSTLELGDSALYLCASSLGQGSRTEAFFGQGTRLTVV.

The chain couples TRBV27 to TRBJ1-2; 8 nucleotides align to TRBD1. Germline V gene sequence: CDR1 MNHEY, CDR2 SMNVEV (reference sequence). The CDR3 is made up of 14 amino acids. With V trimmed by 5 bases and J by 4 bases, 6 bases remained unmatched. In DNA form, the CDR3 reads TGTGCCAGCAGTGCCCAGGGGGCCATCTATGGCTACACCTTC. Translating gives CASSAQGAIYGYTF.

The V and J genes are TRBV10-2 and TRBJ2-7; weak D call: TRBD2 (5 bases). Between the trimmed V and J ends, which lost 5 bases and 6 bases, there was a span of 17 bases. In germline, CDR1 is WSHSY, CDR2 SAAADI. This CDR3 is built from 14 residues. The CDR3 DNA reads TGCGCCAGCAGTCCTTTCGGGGTGGGTAGCGAGCAGTACTTC. Translation: CASSPFGVGSEQYF.

As DNA, the CDR3 is TGCGCCAGCAGCTTGGACCTAAGCTCCTACAATGAGCAGTTCTTC. This codes for CASSLDLSSYNEQFF. The rearrangement links TRBV5-1 to TRBJ2-1; D gene unclear. Per germline, CDR1 SGHRS and CDR2 YFSETQ. V shed 0 bases and J shed 0 bases, with 7 bases lying between them. The CDR3 covers 15 residues.

The chain couples TRBV5-8 to TRBJ2-7; D possibly corresponds to TRBD2 (5 bases). Per the germline V gene, CDR1 is SGHTS and CDR2 is YDEGEE. Trimming took off 1 base at V and 0 bases at J, with 8 bases between the two ends. This CDR3 contains 14 residues. CDR3 sequence: CASSLPGSSYEQYF. In nucleotides, the CDR3 is TGTGCCAGCAGCTTGCCGGGGAGCTCCTACGAGCAGTACTTC.

V and J are TRBV9 and TRBJ2-1, with 10 bases lining up with TRBD2. Germline V gene lookup returns CDR1 SGDLS and CDR2 YYNGEE. The V gene end was trimmed by 0 bases and the J gene end by 8 bases; junction bases not matched to a gene: 5. The CDR3 consists of 15 residues. CDR3 region: CASSVVSSGRYEQFF. For the CDR3, the DNA is TGTGCCAGCAGCGTAGTATCTAGCGGGAGATATGAGCAGTTCTTC. The entire variable domain, with the rest obtained from reference TRBV9 and TRBJ2-1, is as follows: DSGVTQTPKHLITATGQRVTLRCSPRSGDLSVYWYQQSLDQGLQFLIQYYNGEERAKGNILERFSAQQFPDLHSELNLSSLELGDSALYFCASSVVSSGRYEQFFGPGTRLTVL.

This clone has more than one count but fewer than ten. The rearrangement joins TRBV4-1 to TRBJ2-1; 10 nucleotides align to TRBD1. Germline V gene data show CDR1 as MGHRA and CDR2 as YSYEKL. This CDR3 is 17 amino acids long. Unmatched junction bases numbered 15, after V lost 4 bases and J lost 9 bases. Here the CDR3 DNA reads TGCGCCAGCAGCCGAGACATTGCGGGACAGGGGACTCTTGAGCAGTTCTTC. This codes for CASSRDIAGQGTLEQFF.

The CDR3 DNA sequence: TGCGCCAGCAGCTTGCTCCAGGGGGCCGGAGAGCAGTACTTC. This encodes CASSLLQGAGEQYF. The chain has TRBV5-1 and TRBJ2-7; 8 bases are a match to TRBD1. Germline CDR1 reads SGHRS; CDR2 reads YFSETQ. After removal of 1 base from V and 7 bases from J, the junction contained 7 bases not matched to a gene. This CDR3 comprises 14 residues.

This clone was counted a few times. The rearrangement uses TRBV5-6 and TRBJ2-1; TRBD2 agrees at 7 bases. Germline values: CDR1 SGHDT, CDR2 YYEEEE. This CDR3 comprises 14 residues. V gave up 4 bases and J gave up 9 bases; unmatched junction bases: 10. The chain's CDR3 is CASSVSTSTLEQFF. DNA of the CDR3: TGTGCCAGCAGCGTCTCGACTAGCACCCTTGAGCAGTTCTTC.

This clone has a handful of counts. The chain recombines TRBV28 with TRBJ2-2, with D perhaps TRBD1 (7 bases). With 1 base removed from V and 4 bases from J, the gap between germline ends came to 22 bases. CDR1 and CDR2 (germline): MDHEN, SYDVKM. CDR3 size: 19 residues. CDR3 loop: CASSLSLVGGGLSTGELFF. DNA of the CDR3: TGTGCCAGCAGTTTATCCCTGGTAGGAGGGGGCCTTTCCACCGGGGAGCTGTTTTTT.

This clone appeared a few times. V is TRBV7-2 and J is TRBJ1-4; D unresolved. CDR1 is SGHTA and CDR2 is FQGNSA in the germline V gene. The CDR3 has 15 residues. Trimming stripped 1 base from V and 5 bases from J, with 11 bases between. The CDR3 sequence: CASSLGDSSNEKLFF. Written as DNA, the CDR3 is TGTGCCAGCAGCTTAGGTGATAGTTCCAATGAAAAACTGTTTTTT.

The CDR3 protein is CATMPTRPNYGYTF. CDR3 sequence (DNA): TGTGCCACCATGCCGACAAGACCTAACTATGGCTACACCTTC. The V gene is TRBV2, the J gene TRBJ1-2; no clear D. CDR1 is SNHLY, CDR2 FYNNEI, per germline. The CDR3 length is 14 residues. Trimming took off 10 bases at V and 0 bases at J, with 15 bases between the two ends. The full variable domain, rest sourced from reference TRBV2 and TRBJ1-2, is EPEVTQTPSHQVTQMGQEVILRCVPISNHLYFYWYRQILGQKVEFLVSFYNNEISEKSEIFDDQFSVERPDGSNFTLKIRSTKLEDSAMYFCATMPTRPNYGYTFGSGTRLTVV.